Listed below are T cell receptor beta chains from one sample, sequenced in a study of blood T cell repertoires in COVID-19. TCRdb keeps only in-frame clones here, not all; method: immunoSEQ multiplex PCR. Here the sample spans about 340,000 clones, about four fifths being singletons. Sequenced sample: peripheral blood. Receptors were obtained from a young man with active or convalescent COVID-19. Each CDR3 is given with its conserved first and last residue. D genes are given only for firm matches. The size entry is marked missing in some rows and otherwise reads once, few, many or a size class.

>TRBJ2-5|TRBD1|TRBV4-2|NA
CASSPEGTGEGGETQYF
TGTGCCAGCAGCCCCGAGGGGACAGGGGAAGGTGGAGAGACCCAGTACTTC
>TRBJ2-7|TRBD2|TRBV7-2|once
CASSLRTSGPQYF
TGTGCCAGCAGCTTAAGGACTAGCGGTCCTCAGTACTTC
>TRBJ2-7|TRBD1|TRBV29-1|NA
CSVELRDRGPEQYF
TGCAGCGTTGAGCTTAGGGACAGGGGACCCGAGCAGTACTTC
>TRBJ2-3|TRBD2|TRBV19|NA
CASTAGLAGTDTQYF
TGTGCCAGTACTGCGGGACTAGCGGGGACAGATACGCAGTATTTT
>TRBJ1-1|NA|TRBV5-1|NA
CASSFGGMNTEAFF
TGCGCCAGCAGCTTTGGAGGGATGAACACTGAAGCTTTCTTT
>TRBJ1-5|NA|TRBV19|NA
CASSEQGGQPQHF
TGTGCCAGTAGTGAACAGGGCGGTCAGCCCCAGCATTTT
>TRBJ2-1|TRBD2|TRBV7-2|once
CASRLAGVNEQFF
TGTGCCAGCAGACTAGCGGGAGTCAATGAGCAGTTCTTC
>TRBJ1-1|NA|TRBV6-1|few
CASSEGGRSRAFF
TGTGCCAGCAGTGAAGGGGGCCGGAGTCGGGCTTTCTTT
>TRBJ2-7|NA|TRBV11-2|NA
CASSLFPRGAFPYEQYF
TGTGCCAGCAGCTTATTCCCCCGTGGGGCGTTTCCCTACGAGCAGTACTTC
>TRBJ2-1|TRBD2|TRBV12-5|NA
CASGFGSGAYNEQFF
TGTGCTAGTGGTTTCGGTAGCGGGGCTTACAATGAGCAGTTCTTC
>TRBJ1-5|NA|TRBV19|NA
CASTFLGTHNQPQHF
TGTGCCAGTACCTTCCTCGGGACACACAATCAGCCCCAGCATTTT
>TRBJ1-5|NA|TRBV27|NA
CASSLYPGQPQHF
TGTGCCAGCAGTTTGTACCCCGGTCAGCCCCAGCATTTT
>TRBJ1-5|NA|TRBV2|once
CASGFGGGNQPQHF
TGTGCCAGCGGGTTCGGGGGTGGGAATCAGCCCCAGCATTTT
>TRBJ1-1|NA|TRBV19|NA
CASSQTVNTEAFF
TGTGCCAGTAGCCAGACTGTTAACACTGAAGCTTTCTTT
>TRBJ1-5|NA|TRBV6-1|many
CASSERGSNQPQHF
TGTGCCAGCAGTGAAAGGGGTAGCAATCAGCCCCAGCATTTT
>TRBJ2-7|TRBD1|TRBV5-8|NA
CASRLRDRGREQYF
TGTGCCAGCAGGTTGAGAGACAGGGGTCGCGAGCAGTACTTC
>TRBJ1-2|NA|TRBV3-1/TRBV3-2|NA
CASSQDSGRSHSTNYGYTF
TGTGCCAGCAGCCAAGATTCGGGAAGGTCTCACTCTACTAACTATGGCTACACCTTC
>TRBJ1-2|TRBD1|TRBV7-9|NA
CASSFDRGGSYTF
TGTGCCAGCAGCTTCGACAGGGGAGGGAGCTACACCTTC
>TRBJ2-3|NA|TRBV7-2|NA
CASSLAPSLTSWADTQYF
TGTGCCAGCAGCTTAGCACCCTCCCTGACTAGTTGGGCAGATACGCAGTATTTT
>TRBJ2-7|NA|TRBV20-1|NA
CSASVAAGYEQYF
TGCAGTGCTAGTGTAGCGGCTGGCTACGAGCAGTACTTC